The text below deals with one T cell receptor (beta chain). V was clipped by 5 bases and J by 3 bases; unmatched bases: 9. CDR3 length: 15 residues. CDR1 PRHDT and CDR2 FYEKMQ come from the germline V gene (reference sequence). The record originates from a study of blood T cell repertoires in COVID-19. Per the study methods: Estimation of nucleated cell counts was performed using reference gene primer amplification. Using immunoSEQ multiplex PCR, the repertoire was profiled, and TCRdb retains in-frame clones only, with some absent. That table furnishes V, J and clone size, whereas the DNA furnished D and trimming. The sample consists of about 120,000 clones, 75% to 85% of them appearing once.

Sequencing input: peripheral blood. This sequence joins TRBV13 and TRBJ2-7; TRBD2 matches at 8 bases. The clonotype was recovered from a human donor in a cohort sampled during active COVID-19. In nucleotides, the CDR3 is TGTGCCAGCAGCCCCCGGGGGGGGCGCTTCTACGAGCAGTACTTC. It codes for CASSPRGGRFYEQYF.